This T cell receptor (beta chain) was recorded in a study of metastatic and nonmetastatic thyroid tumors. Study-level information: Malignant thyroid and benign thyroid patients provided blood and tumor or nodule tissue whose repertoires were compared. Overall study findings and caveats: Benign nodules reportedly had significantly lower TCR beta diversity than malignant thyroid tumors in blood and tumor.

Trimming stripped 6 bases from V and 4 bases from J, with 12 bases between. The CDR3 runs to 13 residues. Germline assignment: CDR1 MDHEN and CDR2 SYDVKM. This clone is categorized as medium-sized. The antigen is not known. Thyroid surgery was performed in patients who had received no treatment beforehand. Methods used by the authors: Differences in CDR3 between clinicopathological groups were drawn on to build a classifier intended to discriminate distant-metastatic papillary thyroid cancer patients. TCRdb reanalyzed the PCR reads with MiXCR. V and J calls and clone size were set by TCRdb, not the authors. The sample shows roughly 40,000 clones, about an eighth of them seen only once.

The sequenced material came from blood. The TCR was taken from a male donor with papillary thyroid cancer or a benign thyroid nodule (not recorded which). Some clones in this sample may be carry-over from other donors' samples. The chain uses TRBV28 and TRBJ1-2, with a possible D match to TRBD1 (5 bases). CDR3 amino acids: CASSPPDSYGYTF. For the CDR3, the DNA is TGTGCCAGCAGCCCTCCCGACAGCTATGGCTACACCTTC.